Reported below is one T cell receptor (beta chain). The antigen is undetermined. These data come from a study of beta chain features in type 1 diabetes. Whole-study context: Cell yields, gender and age were comparable in patients and healthy donors.

As every portion of the isolated RNA was reverse transcribed, the sequencing read expressed TCRB transcripts. TCRdb's copy holds only in-frame clones and misses some; the assay was immunoSEQ multiplex PCR. The repertoire holds about 390,000 clones, roughly 9.8% seen once, with about 0.64% in the top ten. Trimming shortened V by 5 bases and J by 3 bases, and 10 bases separated the two germline ends. This CDR3 spans 14 amino acids. Germline V lookup: CDR1 MNHEY, CDR2 SMNVEV (reference sequence). Broader study findings: PCR might preferentially amplify shorter templates, equally in patients and controls. TCRB CDR3 length was moderately but significantly reduced in all four CD4+ subsets of Type 1 diabetes patients.

The receptor's source is a man aged 25 to 45 with type 1 diabetes. Material for sequencing was central memory CD4+ T cells from blood. The chain combines TRBV27 with TRBJ1-4; unclear D gene. CDR3 sequence: CASSRALANEKLFF. Here the CDR3 DNA reads TGTGCCAGCAGTCGGGCCCTAGCTAATGAAAAACTGTTTTTT. Full variable domain (remainder filled in from reference TRBV27 and TRBJ1-4): EAQVTQNPRYLITVTGKKLTVTCSQNMNHEYMSWYRQDPGLGLRQIYYSMNVEVTDKGDVPEGYKVSRKEKRNFPLILESPSPNQTSLYFCASSRALANEKLFFGSGTQLSVL.